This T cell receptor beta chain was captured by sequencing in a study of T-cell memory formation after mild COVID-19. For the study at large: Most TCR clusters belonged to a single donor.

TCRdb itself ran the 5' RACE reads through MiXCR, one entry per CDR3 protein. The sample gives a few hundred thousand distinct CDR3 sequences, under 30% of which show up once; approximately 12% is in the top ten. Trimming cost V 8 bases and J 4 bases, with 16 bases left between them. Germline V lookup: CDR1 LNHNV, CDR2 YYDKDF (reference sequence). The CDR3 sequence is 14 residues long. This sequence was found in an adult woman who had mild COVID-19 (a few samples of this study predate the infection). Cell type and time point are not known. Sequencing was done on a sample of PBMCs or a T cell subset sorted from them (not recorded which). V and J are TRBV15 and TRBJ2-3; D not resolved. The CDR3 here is CATSPGIGPDTQYF. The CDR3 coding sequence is TGTGCCACCTCCCCCGGTATTGGGCCAGATACGCAGTATTTT. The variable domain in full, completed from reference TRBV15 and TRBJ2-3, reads DAMVIQNPRYQVTQFGKPVTLSCSQTLNHNVMYWYQQKSSQAPKLLFHYYDKDFNNEADTPDNFQSRRPNTSFCFLDIRSPGLGDTAMYLCATSPGIGPDTQYFGPGTRLTVL.